The sequence of this T cell receptor (beta chain) was determined in a study of OX40 agonist ivuxolimab in advanced cancers. General study findings and limits: Which antigen the expanded peripheral T cells recognized is unknown.

Regarding this clone: As yet, its antigen is unknown.

Assay used: immunoSEQ multiplex PCR; TCRdb lists only in-frame clones, some missing. The sample lists around 78,000 clones, about nine tenths occurring once. Patients were ruled out by autoimmune disease history or systemic immunosuppression. The V gene lost 1 base and the J gene lost 2 bases, with 15 bases spanning the gap. The CDR3 consists of 16 residues. Germline V lookup: CDR1 MGHRA, CDR2 YSYEKL. The sequenced sample was CD4+ or CD8+ T cells sorted from blood, obtained in a trial of the OX40 agonist ivuxolimab. The rearrangement joins TRBV4-1 to TRBJ2-7; no firm D call. This TCR was recovered from an adult with an advanced solid tumor such as melanoma, head and neck, liver or kidney cancer. The CDR3 reads CASSQVKGLGTYEQYF. CDR3 sequence (DNA): TGCGCCAGCAGCCAAGTGAAAGGTCTGGGAACCTACGAGCAGTACTTC.